This T cell receptor (beta chain) was profiled in a study of OX40 agonist ivuxolimab in advanced cancers. Libraries were prepared by immunoSEQ multiplex PCR; TCRdb keeps only in-frame clonotypes and omits some of them. The sample yields around 76,000 clones, approximately 85% seen once. Per the germline V gene, CDR1 is SSHAT and CDR2 is FNYEAQ (reference sequence). CDR3 length equals 16 residues. The ends lost 3 bases at V and 4 bases at J; junction bases unmatched: 9. General study findings and limits: At 0.1 to 3.0 mg/kg and by week 6, CD4+ and CD8+ T cells in the blood had expanded clonally.

This clone appeared a single time. Its antigen is not known. The genes are TRBV7-7 and TRBJ2-3, with 8 bases lining up with TRBD1. Source: CD4+ or CD8+ T cells sorted from blood, taken in a trial of the OX40 agonist ivuxolimab. This sequence originates from an adult with an advanced solid tumor such as melanoma, head and neck, liver or kidney cancer. The CDR3 DNA is TGTGCCAGCAGCTTGGGGACAGGCCGTTCGGCAGATACGCAGTATTTT. The encoded protein is CASSLGTGRSADTQYF.